This T cell receptor beta chain is drawn from a study of OX40 agonist ivuxolimab in advanced cancers. Assay used: immunoSEQ multiplex PCR; TCRdb lists only in-frame clones, some missing. The table records around 95,000 clones, around 91% of them present only once. People who had autoimmune disease history or systemic immunosuppression were excluded. The source material was CD4+ or CD8+ T cells sorted from blood, sampled in a trial of the OX40 agonist ivuxolimab. The sequence was collected from an adult with an advanced solid tumor such as melanoma, head and neck, liver or kidney cancer.

The CDR3 protein is CSVTGTGYLEQYF. As DNA, the CDR3 is TGCAGCGTAACCGGGACAGGGTACCTTGAGCAGTACTTC. The chain uses TRBV29-1 and TRBJ2-7, with TRBD1 identical over 9 bases. The CDR3 extends over 13 amino acids. Germline V CDR1 and CDR2: SQVTM, ANQGSEA. After removal of 6 bases from V and 7 bases from J, the junction contained 10 bases not matched to a gene.